This entry lists 30 T cell receptor beta chains sequenced from one sample in a study of T cell clonality in common variable immunodeficiency. Clones were sequenced by immunoSEQ multiplex PCR, and TCRdb holds only the in-frame ones, with some missing. In total the sample includes under 45,000 clones, none of them seen once. Sequences were obtained from peripheral blood mononuclear cells. These receptors were collected from a person aged 18 to 69 in good health.

This clone was seen at least ten times. Sequencing ends 3 residues short of the CDR3 end; the germline J gene provides the rest. The J gene is TRBJ2-7, the V gene TRBV20-1, with a tentative D call TRBD1 (6 bases). Germline CDR1 reads DFQATT; CDR2 reads SNEGSKA (reference sequence). Trimming cost V 6 bases and J 5 bases, with 17 bases left between them. This CDR3 has 13 amino acids. CDR3 DNA (partial): TGCAGTGCCGACCTTACAGGGTCCCACGAG. Protein: CSADLTGSHE. The CDR3 reads in full as CSADLTGSHEQYF.

This clone was recorded many times. With the read ending 3 residues before the CDR3 end, the germline J gene is used to fill in that end. This rearrangement joins TRBV20-1 to TRBJ2-7; weak D call: TRBD1 (6 bases). CDR1 and CDR2 (germline): DFQATT, SNEGSKA (reference sequence). The CDR3 is 15 residues long. V shed 4 bases and J shed 2 bases, with 18 bases lying between them. The CDR3 loop reads CSATYTRQGPYEQYF. CDR3 DNA (partial): TGCAGTGCTACGTATACCAGGCAGGGGCCCTACGAG.

This clone showed up many times. The CDR3 extends 3 residues past the end of the read, so its final part is completed from the germline J gene. The rearrangement joins TRBV19 to TRBJ2-1, with TRBD2 matching over 10 bases. V dropped 5 bases and J dropped 5; count of bases not matched to a gene: 6. CDR3 length: 15 amino acids. Germline lookup yields CDR1 LNHDA and CDR2 SQIVND (reference sequence). CDR3 loop: CASSLASGSHNEQFF. Incomplete CDR3 DNA: TGTGCCAGTAGTCTGGCTAGCGGGAGCCACAATGAG. Full variable domain (outside the CDR3, taken from reference TRBV19 and TRBJ2-1): DGGITQSPKYLFRKEGQNVTLSCEQNLNHDAMYWYRQDPGQGLRLIYYSQIVNDFQKGDIAEGYSVSREKKESFPLTVTSAQKNPTAFYLCASSLASGSHNEQFFGPGTRLTVL.

As regards this clone: The read is 3 residues too short to cover the CDR3 end, so that end is filled in from the germline J gene. The rearrangement joins TRBV7-2 to TRBJ2-3; D may be TRBD1 (5 bases). In germline, CDR1 is SGHTA, CDR2 FQGNSA. The CDR3 has 15 amino acids. The covered CDR3 bases are TGTGCCAGCAGCTTAGCAGACAGACGCAATCAGCCG. The encoded protein is CASSLADRRNQP. The entire CDR3 reads CASSLADRRNQPQYF.

At least ten counts were recorded for this clone. The read finishes 3 residues shy of the CDR3 end, and the germline J gene is used to complete it. J is TRBJ1-6 and V is TRBV20-1; tentative D call: TRBD1 (5 bases). This CDR3 spans 15 amino acids. In germline, CDR1 is DFQATT, CDR2 SNEGSKA (reference sequence). Trimming cost V 3 bases and J 7 bases, with 16 bases left between them. This CDR3 reads CSASRGDVLNSPLHF. The CDR3 bases that were read are TGCAGTGCTAGTCGGGGGGACGTTTTGAATTCACCC.

This clone was counted many times. Coverage ceases 3 residues before the CDR3 finishes, and the germline J gene fills in the end. The genes are TRBV4-1 and TRBJ2-7; 11 bases are a match to TRBD1. Trimming at V came to 4 bases and at J to 2 bases, leaving 1 base not matched to a gene. The CDR3 totals 14 residues. Looked up from germline, CDR1 is MGHRA and CDR2 is YSYEKL. The part of the CDR3 DNA that was read is TGCGCCAGCAGCCTGGGACAGGGGGCCTACGAG. Its protein is CASSLGQGAYE. The full CDR3 protein reads CASSLGQGAYEQYF.

With regard to this clone: The read gets to within 3 residues of the CDR3 end, and the germline J gene fills in the rest. V and J are TRBV2 and TRBJ2-3; 7 nucleotides match TRBD2. After removal of 6 bases from V and 2 bases from J, the junction contained 8 bases not matched to a gene. Per germline, CDR1 SNHLY and CDR2 FYNNEI. This CDR3 contains 15 residues. CDR3 DNA, as far as it was read: TGTGCCAGCAGACGCGGGGCGGGAGTCACAGATACG. This translates into CASRRGAGVTDT. The full-length CDR3 reads as CASRRGAGVTDTQYF. The entire variable domain, with the rest obtained from reference TRBV2 and TRBJ2-3, is as follows: EPEVTQTPSHQVTQMGQEVILRCVPISNHLYFYWYRQILGQKVEFLVSFYNNEISEKSEIFDDQFSVERPDGSNFTLKIRSTKLEDSAMYFCASRRGAGVTDTQYFGPGTRLTVL.

This clone was counted many times. The read halts 3 residues ahead of the CDR3 end, with the missing end drawn from the germline J gene. The chain employs TRBV4-1 and TRBJ2-1, with 14 bases aligning to TRBD2. Germline V gene lookup returns CDR1 MGHRA and CDR2 YSYEKL. The CDR3 is 17 residues long. V shed 4 bases and J 9 bases; nucleotides not matched to a gene: 11. The CDR3 loop reads CASSRTLGLAGGVEQFF. The DNA read from the CDR3 is TGCGCCAGCAGCCGCACTCTAGGACTAGCGGGGGGAGTTGAG.

This clone was counted many times. The read stops 3 residues short of the end of the CDR3; the missing end is completed from the germline J gene. V and J are TRBV20-1 and TRBJ2-2, with 11 nucleotides matching TRBD1. From germline, CDR1 is DFQATT and CDR2 SNEGSKA (reference sequence). The CDR3 spans 13 residues. V shed 5 bases, J shed 4 bases, and the junction held 0 bases outside the gene matches. Here the CDR3 reads CSAGTGGTGELFF. CDR3 DNA (partial): TGCAGTGCTGGGACAGGGGGCACCGGGGAG.

This clone was recorded at least ten times. The read comes to an end 3 residues before the CDR3 does, leaving the germline J gene to fill in the end. V and J are TRBV5-1 and TRBJ2-7; the match to TRBD2 covers 14 bases. This CDR3 has 17 amino acids. The V and J ends lost 3 bases and 3 bases, in that order; junction bases with no gene match: 8. CDR1 and CDR2 (germline): SGHRS, YFSETQ. Incomplete CDR3 DNA: TGCGCCAGCAGCTCGGGACTAGCGGGAGATTCGAACTACGAG. Translation: CASSSGLAGDSNYE. The CDR3 as a whole reads CASSSGLAGDSNYEQYF.

This clone was seen many times. From the germline J gene comes the end of the CDR3, since the read stops 3 residues before it. The chain uses TRBV12-3 or TRBV12-4 and TRBJ2-3; 7 bases match TRBD2. The CDR3 spans 16 residues. After removal of 5 bases from V and 0 bases from J, the junction contained 8 bases not matched to a gene. CDR3 DNA, as far as it was read: TGTGCCAGCAGTCCCCGGACTAGAGCTAGCACAGATACG. Its translation: CASSPRTRASTDT. The whole CDR3 sequence is CASSPRTRASTDTQYF.

With regard to this clone: The DNA ends 3 residues before the CDR3 does, and the rest of the CDR3 is filled in from the germline J gene. The rearrangement links TRBV20-1 to TRBJ2-7; D is perhaps TRBD2 (5 bases). V shed 3 bases and J shed 3 bases, with 9 bases lying between them. CDR3 size: 12 residues. The germline CDR1 and CDR2 sequences are DFQATT and SNEGSKA (reference sequence). The CDR3 sequence is CSARVDYYEQYF. CDR3 DNA, as far as it was read: TGCAGTGCTAGGGTCGACTACTACGAG.

This clone was found many times. The read gets to within 3 residues of the CDR3 end, and the germline J gene fills in the rest. The chain couples TRBV19 to TRBJ2-5; perhaps TRBD1 as D (6 bases). Per the germline V gene, CDR1 is LNHDA and CDR2 is SQIVND (reference sequence). V was clipped by 6 bases and J by 2 bases, with 16 bases between them. The CDR3 is 15 residues long. CDR3 sequence: CASSPVGQGQETQYF. CDR3 DNA (partial): TGTGCCAGTAGCCCCGTGGGGCAGGGGCAAGAGACC.

This clone was seen ten or more times. The CDR3 is cut off 3 residues early in the read; its end comes from the germline J gene. The chain links TRBV7-2 to TRBJ1-4; D is perhaps TRBD1 (5 bases). Germline CDR1 reads SGHTA; CDR2 reads FQGNSA. V was trimmed by 5 bases and J by 3 bases, leaving 10 bases between them. CDR3 size: 14 residues. CDR3 sequence reads: CASSRDRANEKLFF. The covered CDR3 bases are TGTGCCAGCAGCCGAGACAGAGCTAATGAAAAA.

This clone was picked up many times. With the read ending 3 residues before the CDR3 end, the germline J gene is used to fill in that end. This chain connects TRBV5-6 to TRBJ2-3, with 7 bases identical to TRBD2. CDR1 SGHDT and CDR2 YYEEEE come from the germline V gene. Trimming took 2 bases from V and 0 from J; bases not matched to a gene: 0. This CDR3 is 14 amino acids long. The CDR3 here is CASSFSGSTDTQYF. CDR3 DNA (partial): TGTGCCAGCAGCTTTAGCGGGAGCACAGATACG.

This clone was observed many times. The CDR3 extends 3 residues past the end of the read, so its final part is completed from the germline J gene. V usage is TRBV2 and J usage is TRBJ2-5; 15 positions agree with TRBD2. Germline loops: CDR1 SNHLY, CDR2 FYNNEI. This CDR3 contains 17 residues. The trim removed 6 bases at V and 5 bases at J, leaving 10 bases unmatched. CDR3 sequence reads: CASRFGLAGGGPETQYF. The DNA read from the CDR3 is TGTGCCAGCAGATTCGGACTAGCGGGAGGGGGTCCGGAGACC.

This clone has a count of ten or more. The CDR3 end falls 3 residues outside the read, so it is completed with the germline J gene. The chain recombines TRBV19 with TRBJ2-2; possible D gene TRBD1, 6 bases. This CDR3 has 15 residues. V was clipped by 6 bases and J by 1 base, with 12 bases between them. Germline-derived CDR1 and CDR2 are LNHDA and SQIVND (reference sequence). The CDR3 sequence is CASRTGHGNTGELFF. CDR3 bases read: TGTGCCAGTAGGACGGGACACGGGAACACCGGGGAG.

This clone occurred many times. The read ends 3 residues early relative to the CDR3; the germline J gene fills the gap. J is TRBJ2-1 and V is TRBV7-3, with D possibly matching TRBD2 (5 bases). Trimming shortened V by 5 bases and J by 8 bases, and 16 bases separated the two germline ends. This CDR3 spans 14 amino acids. Germline V gene lookup returns CDR1 SGHTA and CDR2 FQGTGA. The CDR3 protein is CASSPLTRVDEQFF. Incomplete CDR3 DNA: TGTGCCAGCAGCCCCCTAACTAGGGTCGATGAG.

This clone has at least ten counts. Read sequence stops 3 residues before the CDR3 end, and the germline J gene provides the missing end. The gene calls are TRBV19 and TRBJ2-2, with 11 bases aligning to TRBD2. Germline trimming cut 6 bases from V and 6 bases from J; bases unmatched to any gene: 6. The CDR3 has 15 residues. Germline CDR1 reads LNHDA; CDR2 reads SQIVND (reference sequence). CDR3 region: CASSTSSGRPGELFF. The covered CDR3 bases are TGTGCCAGTAGCACTTCTAGCGGGAGGCCCGGGGAG. The full variable domain, in which reference TRBV19 and TRBJ2-2 provide the parts outside the CDR3, is DGGITQSPKYLFRKEGQNVTLSCEQNLNHDAMYWYRQDPGQGLRLIYYSQIVNDFQKGDIAEGYSVSREKKESFPLTVTSAQKNPTAFYLCASSTSSGRPGELFFGEGSRLTVL.

Ten or more counts support this clone. Read data end 3 residues before the CDR3 end; the end is taken from the germline J gene. The chain uses TRBV10-3 and TRBJ2-1, with a possible D match to TRBD2 (6 bases). CDR1 and CDR2 from the germline V gene are ENHRY and SYGVKD. Trimming removed 5 bases from V and 7 bases from J, with 12 bases in between. The CDR3 consists of 13 residues. CDR3 DNA (partial): TGTGCCATCAGTTGGGACTTGACTAATGAG. This codes for CAISWDLTNE. The full CDR3 protein reads CAISWDLTNEQFF.

This clone was recorded many times. Read data end 3 residues before the CDR3 end; the end is taken from the germline J gene. This chain joins TRBV28 and TRBJ2-1, with a possible D match to TRBD1 (5 bases). Per germline, CDR1 MDHEN and CDR2 SYDVKM. The CDR3 spans 12 residues. The part of the CDR3 DNA that was read is TGTGCTGTATTGGGGCAGTACAATGAG. It codes for CAVLGQYNE. In full, the CDR3 reads CAVLGQYNEQFF.

The table lists this clone with many counts. CDR3 DNA, as far as it was read: TGTGCCAGCTCACCCGCGGGAGTCCCCTTTGGGGCCAACGTC. Translating gives CASSPAGVPFGANV. The complete CDR3 protein is CASSPAGVPFGANVLTF. This chain links TRBV18 with TRBJ2-6, with TRBD2 identical over 7 bases. The read ends 3 residues shy of where the CDR3 ends; the end is completed using the germline J gene. Per the germline V gene, CDR1 is KGHSH and CDR2 is LQKENI. This CDR3 is 17 amino acids long. V dropped 3 bases and J dropped 3; count of bases not matched to a gene: 8.

The sample holds many counts of this clone. The missing CDR3 end, 3 residues past where the read stops, is filled in from the germline J gene. The chain employs TRBV2 and TRBJ2-7; D remains ambiguous. CDR1 SNHLY and CDR2 FYNNEI come from the germline V gene. The CDR3 is made up of 12 amino acids. Trimming left V 2 bases short and J 2 bases short, with 4 bases between. The part of the CDR3 DNA that was read is TGTGCCAGCAGTGAACTCCCCTACGAG. Translated: CASSELPYE. The CDR3 in full is CASSELPYEQYF.

This clone was observed at least ten times. Sequencing ends 3 residues short of the CDR3 end; the germline J gene provides the rest. This sequence joins TRBV20-1 and TRBJ1-5; D gene uncertain. The CDR3 is 18 residues long. With 3 bases removed from V and 0 bases from J, the gap between germline ends came to 21 bases. Germline V gene lookup returns CDR1 DFQATT and CDR2 SNEGSKA (reference sequence). CDR3 protein: CSASPLGQAKYSNQPQHF. Incomplete CDR3 DNA: TGCAGTGCTAGCCCTCTGGGTCAGGCGAAATATAGCAATCAGCCC.

This clone was counted at least ten times. The read stops 3 residues short of the end of the CDR3; the missing end is completed from the germline J gene. The rearrangement uses TRBV20-1 and TRBJ2-1, with 14 bases matching TRBD2. The CDR3 covers 16 residues. With V trimmed by 6 bases and J by 7 bases, 11 bases remained unmatched. Germline V gives CDR1 DFQATT, CDR2 SNEGSKA (reference sequence). The CDR3 region is CSARTSGRLGGNEQFF. Incomplete CDR3 DNA: TGCAGTGCCAGGACTAGCGGGAGGTTGGGGGGAAATGAG.

This clone appeared many times. Read sequence stops 3 residues before the CDR3 end, and the germline J gene provides the missing end. The V gene is TRBV7-2, the J gene TRBJ1-5; D possibly corresponds to TRBD1 (5 bases). This CDR3 has 14 amino acids. The germline CDR1 and CDR2 sequences are SGHTA and FQGNSA. V gave up 0 bases and J gave up 5 bases, with 8 bases separating them. CDR3 loop: CASSLAGDYQPQHF. CDR3 DNA (partial): TGTGCCAGCAGCTTAGCAGGGGACTATCAGCCC.

This clone showed up many times. The read ends 3 residues before the CDR3 terminus; that terminus is restored from the germline J gene. The chain has TRBV5-1 and TRBJ2-7, with 13 nucleotides matching TRBD2. The CDR3 consists of 15 residues. Germline CDR1 reads SGHRS; CDR2 reads YFSETQ. Unmatched junction bases numbered 3, after V lost 0 bases and J lost 6 bases. The CDR3 bases that were read are TGCGCCAGCAGCTTGGAACTAGCGGGAGGGCTCGAG. Residues: CASSLELAGGLE. The full CDR3 sequence reads CASSLELAGGLEQYF.

Many counts were recorded for this clone. The observed sequence ends 3 residues before the CDR3 terminus, with the missing tail filled in from the germline J gene. The V gene is TRBV30, the J gene TRBJ2-3; D perhaps matches TRBD1 (5 bases). Trimming took 3 bases from V and 1 from J, leaving 14 bases between them. The CDR3 totals 15 residues. The V gene's germline CDR1 is GTSNPN and CDR2 SVGIG (reference sequence). CDR3 DNA, as far as it was read: TGTGCCTGGAGCACTGGGGCGGCCCGCACAGATACG. This codes for CAWSTGAARTDT. The full CDR3 is CAWSTGAARTDTQYF.

This clone was counted only a few times. From the germline J gene comes the end of the CDR3, since the read stops 3 residues before it. The chain uses TRBV18 and TRBJ2-6; tentative D call: TRBD2 (6 bases). CDR3 size: 19 residues. Germline V CDR1 and CDR2: KGHSH, LQKENI. V was clipped by 1 base and J by 2 bases, with 18 bases between them. The CDR3 sequence: CASSPLTPGVATGANVLTF. CDR3 DNA (partial): TGTGCCAGCTCACCACTAACCCCGGGGGTAGCTACTGGGGCCAACGTC.

The CDR3 sequence: CASSYPPRTGYEQYF. The sequenced CDR3 bases are TGTGCCAGCAGTTACCCACCTAGGACTGGCTACGAG. V is TRBV6-2 or TRBV6-3 and J is TRBJ2-7, with D possibly being TRBD2 (5 bases). With the read ending 3 residues before the CDR3 end, the germline J gene is used to fill in that end. Trimming took off 2 bases at V and 3 bases at J, with 14 bases between the two ends. The length of the CDR3 is 15 residues. In germline, CDR1 is MNHEY, CDR2 SVGEGT.